Presented here are 18 T cell receptor beta chains from one specimen sequenced in a study of T cell changes during pregnancy in multiple sclerosis. The repertoire was sequenced with immunoSEQ multiplex PCR; TCRdb's copy has only in-frame clones and lacks some. The table records tens of thousands of clones, about 91% of them present only once. The sequencing here drew on CD4+ T cells from peripheral blood mononuclear cells, taken before pregnancy. These receptors originate from a female donor with multiple sclerosis, enrolled in a pregnancy study.

This chain uses TRBV19 with TRBJ2-7; TRBD2 might be the D (5 bases). Germline CDR1 and CDR2: LNHDA and SQIVND (reference sequence). This CDR3 comprises 15 residues. V gave up 3 bases and J gave up 5 bases, with 17 bases separating them. This CDR3 is CASSMRPGGSDEQYF. CDR3 sequence (DNA): TGTGCCAGTAGTATGCGGCCAGGCGGGTCCGACGAGCAGTACTTC.

This chain connects TRBV9 to TRBJ2-1; 8 bases match TRBD2. Trimming took 0 bases from V and 9 from J; bases not matched to a gene: 5. Per germline, CDR1 SGDLS and CDR2 YYNGEE. The CDR3 consists of 14 residues. The CDR3 coding sequence is TGTGCCAGCAGCGTAGTCGGGAGGGATAGTGAGCAGTTCTTC. This gives the protein CASSVVGRDSEQFF.

This chain connects TRBV12-5 to TRBJ2-1; D unresolved. CDR1 and CDR2 (germline): LGHNT, FRNRAP. The germline V and J ends were trimmed by 1 base and 9 bases, with 13 bases remaining between them. CDR3 length: 14 amino acids. The CDR3 is CASGLGFGGFEQFF. The CDR3 bases are TGTGCTAGTGGTTTGGGATTCGGTGGTTTTGAGCAGTTCTTC.

This clone was seen once. In DNA form, the CDR3 reads TGTGCCAGCAGCCCCGGGACAGGGGGCAACGAGCAGTACTTC. The encoded protein is CASSPGTGGNEQYF. V is TRBV13 and J is TRBJ2-7; 12 bases match TRBD1. The CDR3 spans 14 residues. V gave up 5 bases and J gave up 5 bases; unmatched junction bases: 4. The V gene's germline CDR1 is PRHDT and CDR2 FYEKMQ (reference sequence).

The chain combines TRBV5-1 with TRBJ2-1; 16 bases are a match to TRBD2. Looked up from germline, CDR1 is SGHRS and CDR2 is YFSETQ. The V and J ends lost 5 bases and 2 bases, in that order; junction bases with no gene match: 4. The CDR3 covers 17 residues. In DNA, the CDR3 is TGCGCCAGCAGGCCCGGGACTAGCGGGAGGGCCTACAATGAGCAGTTCTTC. Its protein product is CASRPGTSGRAYNEQFF.

The chain couples TRBV5-1 to TRBJ2-3, with a possible D match to TRBD1 (6 bases). This CDR3 is built from 14 residues. The germline V gene encodes CDR1 SGHRS and CDR2 YFSETQ. V lost 4 bases and J lost 7, with 16 bases in between. CDR3 DNA sequence: TGCGCCAGCAGCCCAGGGGACGGAGGAAATACGCAGTATTTT. It encodes CASSPGDGGNTQYF.

The chain employs TRBV11-2 and TRBJ2-3; 16 bases fit TRBD2. Trimming took 4 bases from V and 10 from J; bases not matched to a gene: 5. Per germline, CDR1 SGHAT and CDR2 FQNNGV. The CDR3 loop spans 15 amino acids. The CDR3 loop is CASSYGTSGRASQYF. The CDR3 DNA reads TGTGCCAGCAGCTACGGGACTAGCGGGAGGGCTTCGCAGTATTTT.

The gene calls are TRBV19 and TRBJ2-5; 7 nucleotides line up with TRBD2. The CDR3 runs 12 residues. CDR1 and CDR2 from the germline V gene are LNHDA and SQIVND (reference sequence). V lost 4 bases and J lost 5; bases outside the gene matches: 1. The CDR3 loop is CASSRGGETQYF. CDR3 DNA: TGTGCCAGTAGTAGGGGAGGGGAGACCCAGTACTTC.

The genes are TRBV19 and TRBJ1-1; D not certain. Germline V gene lookup returns CDR1 LNHDA and CDR2 SQIVND (reference sequence). The CDR3 is 14 residues long. The V end was cut by 0 bases, the J end by 2 bases, with 7 bases between. The CDR3 DNA reads TGTGCCAGTAGTATAGATGAGGGAAACACTGAAGCTTTCTTT. It specifies CASSIDEGNTEAFF. Filled out from reference TRBV19 and TRBJ1-1, the complete variable domain reads DGGITQSPKYLFRKEGQNVTLSCEQNLNHDAMYWYRQDPGQGLRLIYYSQIVNDFQKGDIAEGYSVSREKKESFPLTVTSAQKNPTAFYLCASSIDEGNTEAFFGQGTRLTVV.

Concerning this clone itself: At one of its ends the junction is not consistent with the germline gene, which may arise from a read error. The J gene is TRBJ2-5, the V gene TRBV7-7; D assignment may be TRBD1 or TRBD2 (5 bases each). This CDR3 region has 16 residues. Germline V gives CDR1 SSHAT, CDR2 FNYEAQ (reference sequence). The CDR3 spells CASSLGVGGLQETQYF. The CDR3 nucleotides read TGTGCTAGCAGCTTAGGGGTAGGAGGACTCCAAGAGACCCAGTACTTC.

The rearrangement links TRBV5-6 to TRBJ1-6, with 7 positions matching TRBD1. The ends lost 3 bases at V and 7 bases at J; junction bases unmatched: 4. The CDR3 contains 14 residues. Germline CDR1 and CDR2: SGHDT and YYEEEE. CDR3 in amino acids: CASSSRGRNSPLHF. Here the CDR3 DNA reads TGTGCCAGCAGCTCGAGGGGGCGGAATTCACCCCTCCACTTT.

This CDR3 is CASSSPGTATSGGTDTQYF. CDR3 DNA: TGTGCCAGCAGCTCCCCCGGGACAGCGACTAGCGGGGGGACAGATACGCAGTATTTT. The chain carries TRBV7-2 and TRBJ2-3, with 13 bases aligning to TRBD2. Germline assignment: CDR1 SGHTA and CDR2 FQGNSA. The V segment lost 4 bases and the J segment 3 bases; nucleotides outside the gene matches: 13. The CDR3 totals 19 residues.

The J gene is TRBJ2-7, the V gene TRBV4-1; 7 positions agree with TRBD2. V dropped 1 base and J dropped 2; count of bases not matched to a gene: 5. The CDR3 covers 15 residues. Germline-derived CDR1 and CDR2 are MGHRA and YSYEKL. The chain's CDR3 is CASSQGQRETYEQYF. CDR3 sequence (DNA): TGCGCCAGCAGCCAAGGCCAGCGGGAAACCTACGAGCAGTACTTC.

The V call is TRBV6-5, the J call TRBJ2-1; D is possibly TRBD1 (5 bases). The germline CDR1 and CDR2 sequences are MNHEY and SVGAGI. This CDR3 contains 12 residues. Trimming removed 6 bases at V and 9 bases at J, with 12 bases between. The CDR3 spells CASRDQGFEQFF. In DNA, the CDR3 is TGTGCCAGCAGAGATCAGGGATTTGAGCAGTTCTTC.

CDR3 bases: TGTGCCAGCAACGGGGTGAACACTGAAGCTTTCTTT. It specifies CASNGVNTEAFF. The chain combines TRBV28 with TRBJ1-1; D ambiguous. Germline CDR1 and CDR2: MDHEN and SYDVKM. The CDR3 has 12 amino acids. Trimming cost V 7 bases and J 0 bases, with 6 bases left between them.

The chain couples TRBV28 to TRBJ2-4, with a tentative D call TRBD1 (6 bases). The CDR3 has 11 amino acids. Trimming stripped 10 bases from V and 10 bases from J, with 14 bases between. Germline V gene data show CDR1 as MDHEN and CDR2 as SYDVKM. The CDR3, as DNA: TGTGCCACCGAGACAGGCCTAATTCAGTACTTC. It translates to CATETGLIQYF.

The rearrangement links TRBV29-1 to TRBJ1-4; 7 bases are a match to TRBD1. Germline values: CDR1 SQVTM, CDR2 ANQGSEA. CDR3 length: 16 amino acids. V dropped 6 bases and J dropped 5; count of bases not matched to a gene: 15. The CDR3 nucleotides read TGCAGCGTAGCAAACCCTACCGGGACAGTGAATGAAAAACTGTTTTTT. This sequence encodes CSVANPTGTVNEKLFF.

The chain couples TRBV27 to TRBJ2-3; D may be TRBD1 (7 bases). The length of the CDR3 is 17 residues. The germline CDR1 and CDR2 sequences are MNHEY and SMNVEV (reference sequence). V gave up 4 bases and J gave up 0 bases, with 17 bases separating them. CDR3 residues: CASSYKAQGTSTDTQYF. The DNA of the CDR3 is TGTGCCAGCAGTTATAAAGCACAGGGGACTAGCACAGATACGCAGTATTTT.